This is a list of T cell receptor beta chains from one sample in a study of T cell repertoires in cytomegalovirus infection. TCRdb reprocessed the reads via MiXCR and lists one record per CDR3 protein. In the table there are about 350,000 distinct CDR3 sequences, around a third of which are singletons. Antigens of these TCRs are unknown. This sample comprised cultured PBMCs, obtained from culture after CMV antigen stimulation. Receptors were obtained from a human donor in good health (CMV status not recorded). Some clones in this sample may be carry-over from other donors' samples. Each CDR3 is given with its conserved first and last residue. D genes are given only for firm matches. Some rows have no size entry. The others give once, few or many, or a class for an expanded clone.

v_call,j_call,cdr3_length,clone_size,d_call,cdr3_aa,cdr3_nt
TRBV7-6,TRBJ2-1,15,few,NA,CASSLSAGEYNEQFF,TGTGCCAGCAGCTTATCGGCAGGGGAGTACAATGAGCAGTTCTTC
TRBV6-2/TRBV6-3,TRBJ2-3,17,few,TRBD2,CASSRSSGRPLTDTQYF,TGTGCCAGCAGCCGATCTAGCGGGAGGCCCCTTACGGATACGCAGTATTTT
TRBV7-8,TRBJ1-1,15,few,TRBD1,CASSFDRGMNTEAFF,TGTGCCAGCAGCTTTGACAGGGGAATGAACACTGAAGCTTTCTTT
TRBV7-8,TRBJ2-3,20,many,NA,CASSLGSGTMARVATDTQYF,TGTGCCAGCAGCTTAGGTTCCGGGACAATGGCCCGGGTGGCGACAGATACGCAGTATTTT
TRBV4-1,TRBJ2-3,14,NA,NA,CASSQDLVSDTQYF,TGCGCCAGCAGCCAAGATCTGGTTTCAGATACGCAGTATTTT
TRBV5-4,TRBJ1-4,13,NA,NA,CASSLDINEKLFF,TGTGCCAGCAGCTTGGATATTAATGAAAAACTGTTTTTT
TRBV19,TRBJ2-7,14,few,TRBD2,CASSKRTSDAVRDF,TGTGCCAGTAGTAAAAGGACTAGCGATGCGGTAAGGGACTTC
TRBV11-2,TRBJ2-5,13,few,NA,CASSLTPKQTQYF,TGTGCCAGCAGCTTAACGCCCAAACAGACCCAGTACTTC
TRBV10-3,TRBJ1-1,13,NA,TRBD1,CATEGQAAGRAFF,TGTGCCACCGAGGGACAGGCGGCTGGGAGAGCTTTCTTT
TRBV29-1,TRBJ2-2,12,NA,NA,CSVESVSGELFF,TGCAGCGTAGAATCCGTATCCGGGGAGCTGTTTTTT
TRBV27,TRBJ2-3,13,few,NA,CASRAADTDTQYF,TGTGCCAGCAGAGCAGCGGACACAGATACGCAGTATTTT
TRBV11-2,TRBJ1-1,13,few,NA,CASSHSPNTEAFF,TGTGCCAGCAGCCACAGCCCCAACACTGAAGCTTTCTTT
TRBV20-1,TRBJ1-2,14,NA,NA,CSARDSGRTYGYTF,TGCAGTGCTAGAGATTCAGGAAGAACCTATGGCTACACCTTC